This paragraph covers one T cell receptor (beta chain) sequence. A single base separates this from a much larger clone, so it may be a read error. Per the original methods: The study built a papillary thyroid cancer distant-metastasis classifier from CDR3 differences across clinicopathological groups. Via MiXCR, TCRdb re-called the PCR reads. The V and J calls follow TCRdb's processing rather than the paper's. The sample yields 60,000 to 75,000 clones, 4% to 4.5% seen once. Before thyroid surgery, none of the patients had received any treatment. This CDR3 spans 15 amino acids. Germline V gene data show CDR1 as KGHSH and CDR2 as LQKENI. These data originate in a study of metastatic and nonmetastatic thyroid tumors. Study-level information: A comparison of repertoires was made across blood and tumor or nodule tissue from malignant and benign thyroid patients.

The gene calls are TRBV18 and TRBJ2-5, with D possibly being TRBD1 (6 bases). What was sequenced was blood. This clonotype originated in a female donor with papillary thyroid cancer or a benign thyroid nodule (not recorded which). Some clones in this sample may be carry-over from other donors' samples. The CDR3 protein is CASSPTQGNREIQYF. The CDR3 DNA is TGTGCCAGCTCACCGACGCAGGGGAACAGAGAGATCCAGTACTTC.